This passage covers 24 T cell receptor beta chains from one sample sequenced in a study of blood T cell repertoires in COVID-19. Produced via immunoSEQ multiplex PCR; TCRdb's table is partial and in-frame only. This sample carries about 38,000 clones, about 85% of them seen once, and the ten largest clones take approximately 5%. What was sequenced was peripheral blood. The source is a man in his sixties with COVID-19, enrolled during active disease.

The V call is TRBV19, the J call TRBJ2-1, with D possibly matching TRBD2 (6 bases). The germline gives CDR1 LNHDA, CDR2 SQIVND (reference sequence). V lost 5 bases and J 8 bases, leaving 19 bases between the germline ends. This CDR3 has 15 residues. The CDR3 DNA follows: TGTGCCAGTAGTCCAACGGAACTAGCCTGGTATGAGCAGTTCTTC. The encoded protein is CASSPTELAWYEQFF.

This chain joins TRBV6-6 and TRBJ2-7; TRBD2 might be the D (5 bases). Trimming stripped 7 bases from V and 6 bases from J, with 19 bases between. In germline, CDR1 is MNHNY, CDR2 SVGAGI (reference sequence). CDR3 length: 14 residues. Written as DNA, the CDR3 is TGTGCCAGCAACGAAGCGGTACCCCCATTCGAGCAGTACTTC. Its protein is CASNEAVPPFEQYF.

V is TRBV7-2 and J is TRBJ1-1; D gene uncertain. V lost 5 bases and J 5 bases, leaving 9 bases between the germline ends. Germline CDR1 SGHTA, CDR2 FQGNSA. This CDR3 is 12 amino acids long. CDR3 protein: CASSPGFTEAFF. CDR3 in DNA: TGTGCCAGCAGCCCCGGTTTTACTGAAGCTTTCTTT.

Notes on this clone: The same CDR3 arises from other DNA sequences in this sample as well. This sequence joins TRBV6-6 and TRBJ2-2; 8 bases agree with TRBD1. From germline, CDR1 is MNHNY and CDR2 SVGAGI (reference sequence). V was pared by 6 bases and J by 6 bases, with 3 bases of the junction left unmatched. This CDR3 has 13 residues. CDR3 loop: CASSDRGAGELFF. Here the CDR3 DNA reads TGTGCCAGCAGCGACAGGGGAGCCGGGGAGCTGTTTTTT.

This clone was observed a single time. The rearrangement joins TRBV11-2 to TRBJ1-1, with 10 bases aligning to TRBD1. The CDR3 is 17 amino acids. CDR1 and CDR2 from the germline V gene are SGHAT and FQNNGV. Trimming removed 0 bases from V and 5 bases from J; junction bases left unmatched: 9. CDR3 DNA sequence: TGTGCCAGCAGCTTAGAGGCAGGGACAGGGGTTGCAACTGAAGCTTTCTTT. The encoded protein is CASSLEAGTGVATEAFF.

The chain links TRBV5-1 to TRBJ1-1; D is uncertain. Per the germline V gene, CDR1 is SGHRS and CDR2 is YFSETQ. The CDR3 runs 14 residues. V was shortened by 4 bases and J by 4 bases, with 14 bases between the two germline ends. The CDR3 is CASSPSGGSTEAFF. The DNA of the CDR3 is TGCGCCAGCAGCCCCAGCGGCGGAAGCACTGAAGCTTTCTTT.

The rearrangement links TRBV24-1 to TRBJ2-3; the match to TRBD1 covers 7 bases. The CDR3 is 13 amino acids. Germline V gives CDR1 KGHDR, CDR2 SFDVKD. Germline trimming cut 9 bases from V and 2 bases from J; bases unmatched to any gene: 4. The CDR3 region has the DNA TGTGCCACCTCCACAGGGGACACAGATACGCAGTATTTT. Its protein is CATSTGDTDTQYF.

CDR3 region: CASSPGSRSDQPQHF. The CDR3 DNA follows: TGTGCCAGCAGTCCCGGCTCGAGGTCGGATCAGCCCCAGCATTTT. The V and J genes are TRBV28 and TRBJ1-5; D not certain. Trimming shortened V by 5 bases and J by 5 bases, and 16 bases separated the two germline ends. Germline V gives CDR1 MDHEN, CDR2 SYDVKM. CDR3 length: 15 residues. The full variable domain, completed using reference TRBV28 and TRBJ1-5, is DVKVTQSSRYLVKRTGEKVFLECVQDMDHENMFWYRQDPGLGLRLIYFSYDVKMKEKGDIPEGYSVSREKKERFSLILESASTNQTSMYLCASSPGSRSDQPQHFGDGTRLSIL.

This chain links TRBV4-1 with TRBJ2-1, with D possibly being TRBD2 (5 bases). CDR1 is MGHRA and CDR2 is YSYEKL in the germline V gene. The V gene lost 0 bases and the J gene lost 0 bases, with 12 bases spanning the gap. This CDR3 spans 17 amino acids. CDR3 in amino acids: CASSQDTWESSYNEQFF. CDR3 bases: TGCGCCAGCAGCCAAGATACGTGGGAGAGCTCCTACAATGAGCAGTTCTTC.

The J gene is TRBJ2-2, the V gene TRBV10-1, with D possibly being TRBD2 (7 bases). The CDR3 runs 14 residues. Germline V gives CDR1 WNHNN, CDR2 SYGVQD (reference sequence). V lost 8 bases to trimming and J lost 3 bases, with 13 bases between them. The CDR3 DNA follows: TGCGCCAGCCGAGAGGGGGGGGACACCGGGGAGCTGTTTTTT. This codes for CASREGGDTGELFF.

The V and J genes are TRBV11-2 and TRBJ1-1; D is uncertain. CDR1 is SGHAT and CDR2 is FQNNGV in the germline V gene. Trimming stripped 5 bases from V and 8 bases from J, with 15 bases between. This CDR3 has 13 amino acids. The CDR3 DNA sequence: TGTGCCAGCAGCCCACCAGGTCCGGTCGAAGCTTTCTTT. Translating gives CASSPPGPVEAFF.

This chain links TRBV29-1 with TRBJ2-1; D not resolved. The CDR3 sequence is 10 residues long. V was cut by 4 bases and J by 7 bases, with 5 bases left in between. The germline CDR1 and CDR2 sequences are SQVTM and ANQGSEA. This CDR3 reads CSVGLNEQFF. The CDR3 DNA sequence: TGCAGCGTTGGGCTTAATGAGCAGTTCTTC.

The CDR3 DNA follows: TGTGCCAGCAGCAACGGACTAGCGGGAGTCTCCTACGAGCAGTACTTC. Translated: CASSNGLAGVSYEQYF. The chain couples TRBV5-6 to TRBJ2-7; 13 bases fit TRBD2. The V segment lost 4 bases and the J segment 0 bases; nucleotides outside the gene matches: 4. From germline, CDR1 is SGHDT and CDR2 YYEEEE. This CDR3 has 16 amino acids.

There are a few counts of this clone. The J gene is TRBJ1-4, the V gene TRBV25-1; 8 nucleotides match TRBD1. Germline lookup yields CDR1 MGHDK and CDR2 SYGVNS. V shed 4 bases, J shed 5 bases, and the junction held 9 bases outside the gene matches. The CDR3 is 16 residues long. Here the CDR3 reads CASSARSTGVNEKLFF. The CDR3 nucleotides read TGTGCCAGCAGTGCCCGTTCGACAGGGGTAAATGAAAAACTGTTTTTT. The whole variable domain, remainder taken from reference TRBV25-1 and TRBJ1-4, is EADIYQTPRYLVIGTGKKITLECSQTMGHDKMYWYQQDPGMELHLIHYSYGVNSTEKGDLSSESTVSRIRTEHFPLTLESARPSHTSQYLCASSARSTGVNEKLFFGSGTQLSVL.

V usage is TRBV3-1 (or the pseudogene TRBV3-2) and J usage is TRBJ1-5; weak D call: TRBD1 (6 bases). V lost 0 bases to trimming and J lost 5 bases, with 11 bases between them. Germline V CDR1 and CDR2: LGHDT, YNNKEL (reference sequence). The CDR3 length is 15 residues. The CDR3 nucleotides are TGTGCCAGCAGCCAAGATGCAGGGGAAGATCAGCCCCAGCATTTT. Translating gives CASSQDAGEDQPQHF.

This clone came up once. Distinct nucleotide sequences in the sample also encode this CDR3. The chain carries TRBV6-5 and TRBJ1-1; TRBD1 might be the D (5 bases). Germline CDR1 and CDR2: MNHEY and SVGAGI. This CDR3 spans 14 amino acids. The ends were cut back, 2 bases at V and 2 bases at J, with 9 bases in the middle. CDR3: CASSYGARNTEAFF. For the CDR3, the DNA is TGTGCCAGCAGTTACGGGGCCAGAAACACTGAAGCTTTCTTT.

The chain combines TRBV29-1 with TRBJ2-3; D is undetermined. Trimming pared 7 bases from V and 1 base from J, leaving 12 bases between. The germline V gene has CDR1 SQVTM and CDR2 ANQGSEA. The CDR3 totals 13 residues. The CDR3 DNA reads TGCAGCGGTCGTTTGTATGGCACAGATACGCAGTATTTT. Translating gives CSGRLYGTDTQYF.

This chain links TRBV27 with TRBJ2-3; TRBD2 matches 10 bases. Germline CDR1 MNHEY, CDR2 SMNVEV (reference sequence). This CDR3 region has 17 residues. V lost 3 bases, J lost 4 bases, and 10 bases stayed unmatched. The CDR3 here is CASSFPSASGSADTQYF. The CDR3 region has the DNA TGTGCCAGCAGTTTCCCGTCGGCTAGCGGGAGCGCAGATACGCAGTATTTT.

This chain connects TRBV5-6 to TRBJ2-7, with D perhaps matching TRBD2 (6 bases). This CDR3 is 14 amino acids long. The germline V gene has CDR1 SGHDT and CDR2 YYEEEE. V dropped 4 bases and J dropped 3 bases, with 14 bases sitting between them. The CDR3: CASSPPWGDYEQYF. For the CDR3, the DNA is TGTGCCAGCAGCCCCCCCTGGGGGGACTACGAGCAGTACTTC.

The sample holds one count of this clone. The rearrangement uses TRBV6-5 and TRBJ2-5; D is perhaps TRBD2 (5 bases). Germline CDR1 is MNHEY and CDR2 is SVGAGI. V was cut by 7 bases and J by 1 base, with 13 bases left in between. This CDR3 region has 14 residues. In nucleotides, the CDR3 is TGTGCCAGCAAGGAAGGAGCGGTCCAAGAGACCCAGTACTTC. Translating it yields CASKEGAVQETQYF.

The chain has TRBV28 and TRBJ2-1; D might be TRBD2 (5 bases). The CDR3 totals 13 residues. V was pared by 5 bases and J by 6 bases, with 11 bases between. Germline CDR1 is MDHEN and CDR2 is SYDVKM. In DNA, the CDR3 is TGTGCCAGCAGTACCGGGGTGAGCAATGAGCAGTTCTTC. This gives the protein CASSTGVSNEQFF.

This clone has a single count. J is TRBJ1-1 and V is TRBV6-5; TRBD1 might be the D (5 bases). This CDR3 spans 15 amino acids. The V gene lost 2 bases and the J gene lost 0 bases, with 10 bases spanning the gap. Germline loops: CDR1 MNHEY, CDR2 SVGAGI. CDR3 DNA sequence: TGTGCCAGCAGTTACCGACAGCTACTGAACACTGAAGCTTTCTTT. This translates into CASSYRQLLNTEAFF.

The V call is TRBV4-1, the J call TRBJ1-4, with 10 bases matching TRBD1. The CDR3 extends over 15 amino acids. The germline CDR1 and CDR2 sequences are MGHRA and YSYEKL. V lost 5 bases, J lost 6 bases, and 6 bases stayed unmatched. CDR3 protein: CASSSLGTGDEKLFF. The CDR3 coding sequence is TGCGCCAGCAGCTCTCTCGGGACAGGGGATGAAAAACTGTTTTTT.

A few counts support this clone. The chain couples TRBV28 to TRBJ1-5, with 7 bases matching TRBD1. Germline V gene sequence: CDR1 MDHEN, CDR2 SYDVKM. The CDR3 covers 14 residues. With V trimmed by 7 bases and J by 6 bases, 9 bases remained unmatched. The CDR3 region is CASTATGLGQPQHF. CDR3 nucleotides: TGTGCCAGCACCGCGACAGGGCTGGGTCAGCCCCAGCATTTT.